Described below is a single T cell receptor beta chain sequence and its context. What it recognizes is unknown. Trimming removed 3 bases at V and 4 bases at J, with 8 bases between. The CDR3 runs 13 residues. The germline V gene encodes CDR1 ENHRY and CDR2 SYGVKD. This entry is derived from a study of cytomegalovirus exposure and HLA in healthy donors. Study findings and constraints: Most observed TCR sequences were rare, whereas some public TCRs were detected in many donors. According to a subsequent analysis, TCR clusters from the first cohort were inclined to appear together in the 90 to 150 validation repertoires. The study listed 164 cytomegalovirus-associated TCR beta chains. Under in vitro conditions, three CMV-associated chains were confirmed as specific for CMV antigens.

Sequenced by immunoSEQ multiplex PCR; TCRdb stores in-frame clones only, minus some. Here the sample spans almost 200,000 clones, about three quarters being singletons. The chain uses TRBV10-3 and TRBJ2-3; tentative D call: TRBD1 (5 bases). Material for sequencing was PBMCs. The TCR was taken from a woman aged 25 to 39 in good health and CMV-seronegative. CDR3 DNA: TGTGCCATCAGTGATCAGGGCGCAGATACGCAGTATTTT. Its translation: CAISDQGADTQYF.